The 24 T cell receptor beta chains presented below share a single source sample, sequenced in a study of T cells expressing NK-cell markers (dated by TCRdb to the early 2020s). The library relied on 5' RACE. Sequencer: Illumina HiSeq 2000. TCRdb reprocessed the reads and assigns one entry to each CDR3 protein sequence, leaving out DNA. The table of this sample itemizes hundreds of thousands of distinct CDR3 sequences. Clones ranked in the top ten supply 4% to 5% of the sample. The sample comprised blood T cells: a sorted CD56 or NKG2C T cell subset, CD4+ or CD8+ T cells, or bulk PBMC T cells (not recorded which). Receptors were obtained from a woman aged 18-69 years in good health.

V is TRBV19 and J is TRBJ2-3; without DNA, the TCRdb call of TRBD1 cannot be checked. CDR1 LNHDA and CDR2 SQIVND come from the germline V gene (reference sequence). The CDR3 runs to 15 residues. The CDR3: CASSIWTPVGDTQYF.

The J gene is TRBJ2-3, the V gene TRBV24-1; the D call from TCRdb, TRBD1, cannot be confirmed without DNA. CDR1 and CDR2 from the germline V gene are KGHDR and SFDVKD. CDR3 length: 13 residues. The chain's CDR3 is CATARVGTDTQYF.

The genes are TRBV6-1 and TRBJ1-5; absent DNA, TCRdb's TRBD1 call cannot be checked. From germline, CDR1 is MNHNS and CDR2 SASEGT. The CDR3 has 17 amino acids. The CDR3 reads CASRASGGAYSNQPQHF.

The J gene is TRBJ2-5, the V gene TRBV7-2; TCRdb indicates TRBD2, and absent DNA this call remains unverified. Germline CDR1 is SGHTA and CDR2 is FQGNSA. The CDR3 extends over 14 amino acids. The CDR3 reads CASSTSGPKSPSYF.

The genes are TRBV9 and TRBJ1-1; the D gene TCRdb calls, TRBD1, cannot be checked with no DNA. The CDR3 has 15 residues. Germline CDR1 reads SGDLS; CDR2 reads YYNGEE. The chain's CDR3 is CASSVEQGQNTEAFF. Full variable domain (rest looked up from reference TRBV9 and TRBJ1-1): DSGVTQTPKHLITATGQRVTLRCSPRSGDLSVYWYQQSLDQGLQFLIQYYNGEERAKGNILERFSAQQFPDLHSELNLSSLELGDSALYFCASSVEQGQNTEAFFGQGTRLTVV.

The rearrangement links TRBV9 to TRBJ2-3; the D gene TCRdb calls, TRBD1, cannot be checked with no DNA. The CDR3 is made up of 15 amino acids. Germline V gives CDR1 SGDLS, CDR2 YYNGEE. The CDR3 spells CASSSSTGWQDTQYF.

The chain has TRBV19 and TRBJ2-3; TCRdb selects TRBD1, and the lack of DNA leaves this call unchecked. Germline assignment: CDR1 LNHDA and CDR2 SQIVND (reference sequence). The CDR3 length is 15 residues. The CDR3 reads CASSMYRMSTDTQYF. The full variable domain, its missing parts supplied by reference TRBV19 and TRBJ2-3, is DGGITQSPKYLFRKEGQNVTLSCEQNLNHDAMYWYRQDPGQGLRLIYYSQIVNDFQKGDIAEGYSVSREKKESFPLTVTSAQKNPTAFYLCASSMYRMSTDTQYFGPGTRLTVL.

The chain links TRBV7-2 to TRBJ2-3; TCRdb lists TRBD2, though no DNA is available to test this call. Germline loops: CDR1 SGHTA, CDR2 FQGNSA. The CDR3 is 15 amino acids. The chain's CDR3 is CASSSRTSGRDTQYF.

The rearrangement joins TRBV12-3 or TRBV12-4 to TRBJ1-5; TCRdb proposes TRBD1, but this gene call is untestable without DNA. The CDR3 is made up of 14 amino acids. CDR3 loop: CASSLQGREQPQHF.

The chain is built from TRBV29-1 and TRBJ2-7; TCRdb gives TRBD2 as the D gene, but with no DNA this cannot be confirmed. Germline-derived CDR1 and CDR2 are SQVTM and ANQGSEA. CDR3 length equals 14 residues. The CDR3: CSAGLAGGFYEQYF.

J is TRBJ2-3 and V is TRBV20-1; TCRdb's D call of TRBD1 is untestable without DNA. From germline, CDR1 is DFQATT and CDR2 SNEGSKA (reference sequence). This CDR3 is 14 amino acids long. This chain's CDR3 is CSAREGQLKDTQYF.

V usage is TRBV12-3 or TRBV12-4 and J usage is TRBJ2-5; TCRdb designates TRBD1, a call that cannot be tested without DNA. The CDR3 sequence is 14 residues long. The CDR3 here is CASSLGTAKETQYF.

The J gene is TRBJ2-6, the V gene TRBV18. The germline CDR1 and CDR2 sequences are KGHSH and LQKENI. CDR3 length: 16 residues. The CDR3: CASSQPGGSGANVLTF.

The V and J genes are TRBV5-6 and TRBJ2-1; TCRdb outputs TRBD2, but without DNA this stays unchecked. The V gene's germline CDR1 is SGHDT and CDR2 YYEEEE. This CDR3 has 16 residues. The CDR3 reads CASSLTGGKGSSEQFF. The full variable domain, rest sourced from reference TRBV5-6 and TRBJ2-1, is DAGVTQSPTHLIKTRGQQVTLRCSPKSGHDTVSWYQQALGQGPQFIFQYYEEEERQRGNFPDRFSGHQFPNYSSELNVNALLLGDSALYLCASSLTGGKGSSEQFFGPGTRLTVL.

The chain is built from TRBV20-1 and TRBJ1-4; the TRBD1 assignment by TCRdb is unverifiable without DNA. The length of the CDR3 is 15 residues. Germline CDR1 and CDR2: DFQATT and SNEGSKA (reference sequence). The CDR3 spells CSARDPGGREKLFFF.

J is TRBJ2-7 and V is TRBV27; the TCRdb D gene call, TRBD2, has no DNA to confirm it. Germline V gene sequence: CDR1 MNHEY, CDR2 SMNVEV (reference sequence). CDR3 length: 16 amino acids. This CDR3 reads CASSLSGLHSSYEQYF.

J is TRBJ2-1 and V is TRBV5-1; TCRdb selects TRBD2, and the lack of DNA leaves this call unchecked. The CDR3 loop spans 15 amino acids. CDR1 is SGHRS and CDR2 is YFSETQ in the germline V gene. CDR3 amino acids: CASTRDSSSYNEQFF.

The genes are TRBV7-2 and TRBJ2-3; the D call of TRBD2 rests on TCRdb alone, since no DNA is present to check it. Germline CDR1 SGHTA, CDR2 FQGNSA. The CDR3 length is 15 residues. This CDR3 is CASSLSGGDTDTQYF.

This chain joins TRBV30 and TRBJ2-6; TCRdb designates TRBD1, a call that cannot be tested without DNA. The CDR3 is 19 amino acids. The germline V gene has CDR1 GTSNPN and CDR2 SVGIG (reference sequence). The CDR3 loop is CAWNHRRQGDITGANVLTF. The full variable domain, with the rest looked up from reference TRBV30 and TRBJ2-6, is SQTIHQWPATLVQPVGSPLSLECTVEGTSNPNLYWYRQAAGRGLQLLFYSVGIGQISSEVPQNLSASRPQDRQFILSSKKLLLSDSGFYLCAWNHRRQGDITGANVLTFGAGSRLTVL.

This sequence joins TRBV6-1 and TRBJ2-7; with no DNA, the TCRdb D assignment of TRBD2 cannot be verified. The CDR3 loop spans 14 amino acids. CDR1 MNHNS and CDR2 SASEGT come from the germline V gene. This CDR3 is CASSRTSGEYEQYF.

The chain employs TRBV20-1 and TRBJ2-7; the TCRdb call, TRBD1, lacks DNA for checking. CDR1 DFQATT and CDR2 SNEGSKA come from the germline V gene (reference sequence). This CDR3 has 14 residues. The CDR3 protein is CSARTGTGTYEQYF.

The CDR3 reads CASSLRAPSSGSNNEQYF. The chain has TRBV7-3 and TRBJ2-7; TCRdb's D call, TRBD2, is unchecked because there is no DNA. Germline CDR1 reads SGHTA; CDR2 reads FQGTGA. The CDR3 consists of 18 residues.

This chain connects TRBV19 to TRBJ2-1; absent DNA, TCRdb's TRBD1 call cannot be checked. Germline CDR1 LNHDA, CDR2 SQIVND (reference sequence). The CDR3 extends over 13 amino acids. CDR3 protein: CASRRDSNNEQFF.

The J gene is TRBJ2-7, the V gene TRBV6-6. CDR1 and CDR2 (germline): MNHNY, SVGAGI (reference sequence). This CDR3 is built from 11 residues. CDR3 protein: CATAKTDEQYF.